This T cell receptor (beta chain) was captured by sequencing in a study of spatial heterogeneity in lung cancer. Time point defined: sample taken at primary tumor resection. Donation came from over 60 patients with untreated early-stage non-small cell lung cancer. Whole RNA, which was extracted from tumor, nontumor lung tissue or frozen PBMC, was sequenced without any cell sorting. This clonotype was observed at least ten times. Its matching antigen is unknown. A single record per CDR3 protein comes from TCRdb applying MiXCR to the 5' RACE reads. The sample includes around 100,000 distinct CDR3 sequences, 3.5% to 5% seen only once; the top ten take around 20%. Study observations and caveats: Alpha and beta chain coverage of tumor T cells was estimated at about 7.3% and 13%, respectively. Tumors with more nonsynonymous mutations had more expanded intratumoral alpha and beta TCRs.

V gave up 5 bases and J gave up 8 bases, with 18 bases separating them. The CDR3 runs to 14 residues. Germline V CDR1 and CDR2: SEHNR, FQNEAQ (reference sequence). This TCR was recovered from a male donor with early-stage non-small cell lung cancer. The chain links TRBV7-9 to TRBJ1-1; D is perhaps TRBD1 (6 bases). The sample here was lung tumor tissue, taken at surgery. CDR3 nucleotides: TGTGCCAGCAGCCCCAGCTACAGGGCGTCCGAAGCTTTCTTT. Protein: CASSPSYRASEAFF.